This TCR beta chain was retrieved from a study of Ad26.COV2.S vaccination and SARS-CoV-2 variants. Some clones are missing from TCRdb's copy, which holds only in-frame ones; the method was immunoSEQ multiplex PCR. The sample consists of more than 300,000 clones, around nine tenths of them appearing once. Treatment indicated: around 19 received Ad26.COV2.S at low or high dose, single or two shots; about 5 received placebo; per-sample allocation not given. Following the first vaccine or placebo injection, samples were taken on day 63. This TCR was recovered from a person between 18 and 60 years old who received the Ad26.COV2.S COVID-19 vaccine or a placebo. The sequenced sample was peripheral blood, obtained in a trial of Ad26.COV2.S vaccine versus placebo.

CDR3 DNA sequence: TGCAGCGTCGAGACAGGGGGCTCCCGCGGCTACACCTTC. It encodes CSVETGGSRGYTF. This chain joins TRBV29-1 and TRBJ1-2; TRBD1 aligns across 10 bases. With 6 bases clipped from V and 8 bases from J, the junction kept 9 bases outside the gene matches. The CDR3 extends over 13 amino acids. The germline CDR1 and CDR2 sequences are SQVTM and ANQGSEA.